A single sample gave rise to the 23 T cell receptor beta chains below, sequenced in a study of a mutant IDH1 vaccine in newly diagnosed glioma (dated by TCRdb to the early 2020s). The protocol used for the library was the immunoSEQ multiplex PCR assay. Held by TCRdb, this immuneACCESS table contains in-frame sequences only and omits some clones. Under half of the omission traces to an unresolved V gene where checked; the cause of the rest is unknown. The sample records about 67,000 clones, around 83% of which are singletons. Around 4.5% of the sample is held by the ten biggest clonotypes. The time point label of this sample denotes: baseline, week 1 (first vaccination visit). The treatment or condition label, as the study defines it: pre-vaccination baseline after standard-of-care therapy. The specimen was peripheral blood mononuclear cells (PBMCs), collected from a glioma patient treated with radiotherapy, temozolomide or both. The receptor set was obtained from a young woman with glioma. Some clones in this sample may be carry-over from other donors' samples.

V gene TRBV6-5 combines with J gene TRBJ1-2, with 8 nucleotides matching TRBD1. V lost 8 bases to trimming and J lost 8 bases; unmatched junction nucleotides: 7. The germline gives CDR1 MNHEY, CDR2 SVGAGI. The CDR3 has 12 amino acids. In DNA form, the CDR3 reads TGTGCCAGCGCCAGGGGGCAGGAGGGCTACACCTTC. It specifies CASARGQEGYTF.

The chain links TRBV4-1 to TRBJ2-5; D possibly corresponds to TRBD1 (5 bases). V gave up 2 bases and J gave up 5 bases, with 6 bases separating them. CDR3 length: 12 amino acids. CDR1 is MGHRA and CDR2 is YSYEKL in the germline V gene. CDR3 DNA: TGCGCCAGCAGCCAATACAGGGAGACCCAGTACTTC. Its protein is CASSQYRETQYF.

Comments on this clone: The junction departs from the called germline gene at one end, perhaps through a read error. V usage is TRBV10-3 and J usage is TRBJ1-2; D possibly corresponds to TRBD1 (5 bases). This CDR3 region has 12 residues. The germline V gene encodes CDR1 ENHRY and CDR2 SYGVKD. CDR3 protein: CATSDGGDGYTF. DNA of the CDR3: TGTGCCACCAGTGATGGGGGTGATGGCTACACCTTC.

This clone came up once. The rearrangement joins TRBV27 to TRBJ2-7; the match to TRBD1 covers 9 bases. This CDR3 spans 14 amino acids. J was trimmed by 7 bases and V by 4 bases; bases with no gene match: 8. CDR1 MNHEY and CDR2 SMNVEV come from the germline V gene (reference sequence). The CDR3, as DNA: TGTGCCAGCAGTTGGGGACAGGGAGAGGGGGAGCAGTACTTC. Amino acids: CASSWGQGEGEQYF.

The chain links TRBV19 to TRBJ1-1, with D possibly TRBD1 on 5 matching bases. Germline V CDR1 and CDR2: LNHDA, SQIVND (reference sequence). V dropped 4 bases and J dropped 0 bases, with 9 bases sitting between them. This CDR3 comprises 14 residues. In DNA form, the CDR3 reads TGTGCCAGTAGTACTCAGGGCCTGAACACTGAAGCTTTCTTT. It codes for CASSTQGLNTEAFF.

The chain uses TRBV27 and TRBJ2-2; D possibly matches TRBD1 or TRBD2 (5 bases each). V gave up 7 bases and J gave up 6 bases, with 15 bases separating them. The CDR3 contains 14 residues. CDR1 and CDR2 from the germline V gene are MNHEY and SMNVEV (reference sequence). The CDR3 sequence: CASTRTGAAGELFF. The DNA for the CDR3 is TGTGCCAGCACCAGGACCGGGGCGGCCGGGGAGCTGTTTTTT.

The chain combines TRBV6-1 with TRBJ1-1, with no clear D. V was shortened by 8 bases and J by 7 bases, with 14 bases between the two germline ends. This CDR3 comprises 12 residues. Germline CDR1 reads MNHNS; CDR2 reads SASEGT. The chain's CDR3 is CASLRPSGEAFF. The CDR3, as DNA: TGTGCCAGCCTACGTCCCTCTGGTGAAGCTTTCTTT.

The gene calls are TRBV5-4 and TRBJ1-6; D unclear. This CDR3 region has 17 residues. Germline lookup yields CDR1 SGHNT and CDR2 YYREEE (reference sequence). The V gene lost 4 bases and the J gene lost 5 bases, with 19 bases spanning the gap. CDR3 DNA: TGTGCCAGCAGCGACCCCGACGGCCCGGCACATAATTCACCCCTCCACTTT. Encoded protein: CASSDPDGPAHNSPLHF.

V gene TRBV19 combines with J gene TRBJ2-7; 7 bases are shared with TRBD1. Germline CDR1 reads LNHDA; CDR2 reads SQIVND (reference sequence). With V trimmed by 6 bases and J by 4 bases, 9 bases remained unmatched. This CDR3 region has 14 residues. This chain's CDR3 is CASRRGGVGYEQYF. The CDR3, as DNA: TGTGCCAGTAGGAGAGGGGGCGTCGGGTACGAGCAGTACTTC.

V is TRBV6-5 and J is TRBJ1-1, with 9 bases that match TRBD1. Unmatched junction bases numbered 12, after V lost 4 bases and J lost 6 bases. The CDR3 is made up of 16 amino acids. CDR1 and CDR2 from the germline V gene are MNHEY and SVGAGI. The CDR3 loop is CASSSSHRGLKAEAFF. The CDR3 region has the DNA TGTGCCAGCAGTTCCTCTCACAGGGGGCTCAAGGCTGAAGCTTTCTTT.

The rearrangement uses TRBV19 and TRBJ1-1; D perhaps matches TRBD1 (6 bases). The CDR3 runs to 14 residues. Germline V gives CDR1 LNHDA, CDR2 SQIVND (reference sequence). Trimming took 7 bases from V and 1 from J, leaving 13 bases between them. The CDR3 DNA reads TGTGCCAGTAAGTACCAGGGGTGGAACACTGAAGCTTTCTTT. Its translation is CASKYQGWNTEAFF. Supplemented by reference TRBV19 and TRBJ1-1, the full variable domain reads DGGITQSPKYLFRKEGQNVTLSCEQNLNHDAMYWYRQDPGQGLRLIYYSQIVNDFQKGDIAEGYSVSREKKESFPLTVTSAQKNPTAFYLCASKYQGWNTEAFFGQGTRLTVV.

The gene calls are TRBV6-4 and TRBJ1-5, with D unresolved. The CDR3 is 14 residues long. The V gene's germline CDR1 is MRHNA and CDR2 SNTAGT. Trimming left V 3 bases short and J 4 bases short, with 10 bases between. DNA of the CDR3: TGTGCCAGCAGTGATGGGAATGGGAATCAGCCCCAGCATTTT. It encodes CASSDGNGNQPQHF.

The gene calls are TRBV10-3 and TRBJ1-2; a weak D match, TRBD1 (6 bases). The V end lost 5 bases, the J end lost 5 bases, and 15 bases lay between the germline ends. The CDR3 is 14 amino acids. Germline assignment: CDR1 ENHRY and CDR2 SYGVKD. The CDR3 here is CAISLEGVEYGYTF. As DNA, the CDR3 is TGTGCCATCAGTCTGGAGGGGGTGGAGTATGGCTACACCTTC.

The chain joins TRBV5-6 to TRBJ2-7, with D perhaps given as TRBD1 or TRBD2 (5 bases each). The CDR3 loop spans 14 amino acids. Germline lookup yields CDR1 SGHDT and CDR2 YYEEEE. V gave up 0 bases and J gave up 1 base, with 8 bases separating them. DNA of the CDR3: TGTGCCAGCAGCTTGGGAGGGGATTCCTACGAGCAGTACTTC. Its translation: CASSLGGDSYEQYF.

The chain is built from TRBV7-9 and TRBJ1-6; TRBD1 is a possible D gene (5 bases). The CDR3 contains 15 residues. The V end lost 3 bases, the J end lost 8 bases, and 14 bases lay between the germline ends. From germline, CDR1 is SEHNR and CDR2 FQNEAQ (reference sequence). DNA of the CDR3: TGTGCCAGCAGCTTTGGGACTTCTCAATATTCACCCCTCCACTTT. Its translation: CASSFGTSQYSPLHF.

The J gene is TRBJ2-7, the V gene TRBV30; D remains unclear. Germline loops: CDR1 GTSNPN, CDR2 SVGIG (reference sequence). The V end was cut by 3 bases, the J end by 2 bases, with 8 bases between. CDR3 length equals 12 residues. The CDR3 nucleotides are TGTGCCTGGAGCCGCGCAACCTACGAGCAGTACTTC. Translation: CAWSRATYEQYF.

The table lists this clone with a count of one. The chain recombines TRBV7-2 with TRBJ2-7, with 8 bases lining up with TRBD2. This CDR3 has 15 amino acids. J gave up 3 bases and V 4 bases, and 8 bases lay outside the gene matches. Germline CDR1 reads SGHTA; CDR2 reads FQGNSA. As DNA, the CDR3 is TGTGCCAGCAGCTCTAGAGCGGGGGCCAACTACGAGCAGTACTTC. This gives the protein CASSSRAGANYEQYF.

The V and J genes are TRBV7-6 and TRBJ1-2; 12 nucleotides match TRBD1. Germline V gene lookup returns CDR1 SGHVS and CDR2 FNYEAQ. The CDR3 extends over 17 amino acids. The J segment lost 3 bases and the V segment lost 0 bases, leaving 5 bases of the junction unmatched. The CDR3 DNA is TGTGCCAGCAGCTTAGCGCTAGGGACAGGGGGCGACTATGGCTACACCTTC. Encoded protein: CASSLALGTGGDYGYTF.

The V gene is TRBV30, the J gene TRBJ2-7; TRBD1 or TRBD2 may be the D gene (5 bases each). V dropped 0 bases and J dropped 6 bases, with 12 bases sitting between them. This CDR3 has 13 amino acids. Germline values: CDR1 GTSNPN, CDR2 SVGIG (reference sequence). CDR3 in amino acids: CAWSVGQRGEQYF. CDR3 nucleotide sequence: TGTGCCTGGAGTGTAGGACAACGGGGCGAGCAGTACTTC.

The chain employs TRBV18 and TRBJ1-1; TRBD1 agrees at 8 bases. This CDR3 region has 14 residues. CDR1 is KGHSH, CDR2 LQKENI, per germline. The J segment lost 8 bases and the V segment lost 2 bases, leaving 7 bases of the junction unmatched. The CDR3 is CASSPAGQGLEAFF. CDR3 sequence (DNA): TGTGCCAGCTCACCAGCTGGACAGGGCCTCGAAGCTTTCTTT.

This clone was recorded only once. The CDR3 nucleotides read TGTGCCAGCAGCCCCGGAGGCTCTGGGGCCAACGTCCTGACTTTC. Translated: CASSPGGSGANVLTF. The genes are TRBV6-5 and TRBJ2-6, with D possibly matching TRBD2 (5 bases). Germline CDR1 reads MNHEY; CDR2 reads SVGAGI. Trimming took 6 bases from V and 0 from J, leaving 9 bases between them. This CDR3 comprises 15 residues.

This sequence joins TRBV6-5 and TRBJ2-2; D is uncertain. From germline, CDR1 is MNHEY and CDR2 SVGAGI. V was shortened by 6 bases and J by 3 bases, with 8 bases between the two germline ends. CDR3 length equals 13 residues. Here the CDR3 reads CASSRQHTGELFF. CDR3 sequence (DNA): TGTGCCAGCAGCCGTCAGCACACCGGGGAGCTGTTTTTT.

The chain recombines TRBV15 with TRBJ1-4; TRBD1 might be the D (5 bases). V lost 0 bases, J lost 7 bases, and 12 bases lay in between. This CDR3 comprises 15 residues. Germline assignment: CDR1 LNHNV and CDR2 YYDKDF (reference sequence). CDR3 DNA sequence: TGTGCCACCAGCAGAGATAGGGGTATAGGTGAAAAACTGTTTTTT. It is translated as CATSRDRGIGEKLFF.